Listed below are T cell receptor beta chains from one sample, sequenced in a study of cytomegalovirus exposure and HLA in healthy donors. Clones were read by immunoSEQ multiplex PCR, and TCRdb kept only the in-frame ones, dropping some. The sample shows roughly 150,000 clones, approximately 82% of them seen only once. The sequenced sample consisted of PBMCs. All receptors come from a man aged 18 to 30 in good health and CMV-seropositive. Each CDR3 is given without its conserved first and last residue.

TRBJ2-7	TRBV19	ASSRQSPYEQY
TRBJ2-1	TRBV27	ASSLGGSSYNEQF
TRBJ2-2	TRBV29-1	SVRQRTNTGELF
TRBJ1-4	TRBV6-1	ASSARGGGEKLF
TRBJ2-2	TRBV9	ASSRTGGTGELF
TRBJ2-5	TRBV2	ASTRQEIQETQY
TRBJ2-2	TRBV6-9	ASRRADRATGELF
TRBJ2-3	TRBV14	ASSRGQTSTDTQY
TRBJ2-7	TRBV6-5	ASSLSGLASYEQY
TRBJ2-1	TRBV11-3	ASSQHGSSYNEQF
TRBJ1-1	TRBV30	AWSVQGSTEAF
TRBJ2-1	TRBV14	ASSAPSSGIGIHEQF
TRBJ1-5	TRBV27	ASSSVGTGGRSQPQH
TRBJ1-4	TRBV28	ATGQGLYEKLF
TRBJ2-7	TRBV7-9	ASSFLDRDEQY
TRBJ2-7	TRBV2	ASSESSGSSYEQY
TRBJ2-2	TRBV27	ASREGTTNTGELF
TRBJ2-1	TRBV19	ASNGGQSYNEQF
TRBJ2-3	TRBV29-1	SVSGVLGTDTQY
TRBJ2-1	TRBV25-1	ASSDLTGGPSYNEQF
TRBJ2-5	TRBV5-4	ASSPTGDQETQY
TRBJ2-1	TRBV29-1	SVDRQGGLCEQF
TRBJ1-1	TRBV7-3	ASSLGKGNTEAF
TRBJ1-1	TRBV10-1	ASSESRGNPEAF
-	TRBV15	ATSRDQGQRLYEQY
TRBJ2-2	TRBV6-1	ASSEQVSAGELF
TRBJ2-7	TRBV7-8	ASSPGWLAPHEQY
TRBJ2-2	TRBV28	ASSLLLAGSGELF
TRBJ2-1	TRBV5-1	ASSPQGDEQF
TRBJ1-2	TRBV19	ASRTDRGSWDGYT
TRBJ2-1	TRBV28	ASSPGTSGYNEQF
TRBJ1-1	TRBV7-9	ASSLLTGGNTEAF
TRBJ1-2	TRBV28	ASSPRDYGYT
TRBJ1-5	TRBV28	ASSSGAVNQPQH
TRBJ1-1	TRBV28	ASSSGTNDEAF
TRBJ1-5	TRBV9	ASSEGLGGPNQPQH
TRBJ1-1	TRBV7-2	ASSRDSRNTEAF
TRBJ1-3	TRBV4-1	ASSQEDRAGNTIY
TRBJ2-1	TRBV19	ASSTLERVYEQF
TRBJ2-1	TRBV7-9	ASSQIDSHNEQF
TRBJ2-6	TRBV5-4	ASSSPGVAGVLGANVLT
TRBJ2-7	TRBV6-5	ASSKGVGYEQY
TRBJ2-3	TRBV5-1	ASSKLTSGSASDTQY
TRBJ1-1	TRBV6-1	ASTVGAGWTEAF
TRBJ1-1	TRBV6-1	ASSFGVSTEAF
TRBJ2-7	TRBV29-1	SVLGLQQTYEQY
TRBJ1-1	TRBV7-2	ASSLIVRGLISTEAF
TRBJ1-5	TRBV10-3	AIKEQGNQPQH
TRBJ2-5	TRBV28	ASRSTGGWETQY
TRBJ2-7	TRBV4-1	ASSHQTSGLSYEQY
TRBJ2-3	TRBV13	ASSLRSSGQETQY
TRBJ2-3	TRBV28	ASSSGWGQLITDTQY
TRBJ2-7	TRBV6-1	ASSEDSLLYEQY